The 3 T cell receptor beta chains given below trace back to one sample, sequenced in a study of cytomegalovirus exposure and HLA in healthy donors. Both 60 Vbeta primers and 13 Jbeta primers went into the PCR. Data came from immunoSEQ multiplex PCR; TCRdb stores just in-frame clones and leaves some out. The profile shows over 50,000 clones, 80% to 90% of them singletons. Sequencing was carried out using PBMCs. Receptor source: a man aged 30 to 39 in good health and CMV-seropositive.

V and J are TRBV4-3 and TRBJ1-4, with 7 bases matching TRBD1. The CDR3 contains 16 residues. V lost 0 bases, J lost 7 bases, and 8 bases stayed unmatched. Germline CDR1 is LGHNA and CDR2 is YSLEER. CDR3 coding DNA: TGCGCCAGCAGCCAAGATCCCTACAGGGGAGGTGAAAAACTGTTTTTT. Its protein is CASSQDPYRGGEKLFF.

The CDR3 sequence is CASSPGGGVQGIYGYTF. CDR3 in DNA: TGTGCCAGCAGTCCGGGAGGAGGGGTTCAGGGGATATATGGCTACACCTTC. The V gene is TRBV28, the J gene TRBJ1-2, with a tentative D call TRBD1 (6 bases). Deletions cut 5 bases from V and 5 bases from J, with 24 bases between. This CDR3 is built from 17 residues. Germline CDR1 is MDHEN and CDR2 is SYDVKM.

There are a few counts of this clone. The V gene is TRBV6-4, the J gene TRBJ2-2; 8 positions match TRBD2. V lost 5 bases to trimming and J lost 4 bases; unmatched junction nucleotides: 0. The germline CDR1 and CDR2 sequences are MRHNA and SNTAGT. This CDR3 has 13 residues. Written as DNA, the CDR3 is TGTGCCAGCAGTAGCGGGAGCACCGGGGAGCTGTTTTTT. It codes for CASSSGSTGELFF.